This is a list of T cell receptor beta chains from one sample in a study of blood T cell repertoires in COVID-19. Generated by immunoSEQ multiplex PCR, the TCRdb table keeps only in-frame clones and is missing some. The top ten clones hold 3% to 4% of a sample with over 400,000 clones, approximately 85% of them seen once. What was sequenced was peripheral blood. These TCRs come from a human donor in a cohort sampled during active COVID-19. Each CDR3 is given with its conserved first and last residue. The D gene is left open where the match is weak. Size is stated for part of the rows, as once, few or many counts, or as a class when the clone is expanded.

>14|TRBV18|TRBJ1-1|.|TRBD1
TGTGCCAGCTCACCGTCGACAGGGTTGGGTGAAGCTTTCTTT
CASSPSTGLGEAFF
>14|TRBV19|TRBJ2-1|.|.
TGTGCCAGTCGAGGCGGGGCAGCCTACAATGAGCAGTTCTTC
CASRGGAAYNEQFF
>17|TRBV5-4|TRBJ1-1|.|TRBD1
TGTGCCAGCAGCTCCTCCCCAGGGACAGCCATGAACACTGAAGCTTTCTTT
CASSSSPGTAMNTEAFF
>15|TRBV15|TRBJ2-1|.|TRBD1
TGTGCCACCAGCAGAGGACAGGGAAGACACAATGAGCAGTTCTTC
CATSRGQGRHNEQFF
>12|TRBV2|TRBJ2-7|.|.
TGTGCCAGCAGCGATACAGCCTACGAGCAGTACTTC
CASSDTAYEQYF
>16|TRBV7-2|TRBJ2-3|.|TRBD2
TGTGCCAGCAGCTTACCTAGCGGGAGGGCCAAGGATACGCAGTATTTT
CASSLPSGRAKDTQYF
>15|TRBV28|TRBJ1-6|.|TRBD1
TGTGCCAGCAGTTTAAGGGGGACAGGAACGGCACCCCTCCACTTT
CASSLRGTGTAPLHF
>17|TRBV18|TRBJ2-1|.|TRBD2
TGTGCCAGCTCACCACCGGCGGAGCGGGGTCCGGGGAATGAGCAGTTCTTC
CASSPPAERGPGNEQFF
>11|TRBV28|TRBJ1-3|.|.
TGTGCCAGCAGTTCAGGAAACACCATATATTTT
CASSSGNTIYF
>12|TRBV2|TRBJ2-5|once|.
TGTGCCAGCAGTGAGGCCCAAGAGACCCAGTACTTC
CASSEAQETQYF
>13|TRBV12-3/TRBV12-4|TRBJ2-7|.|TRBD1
TGTGCCAGCAGGCCTCGGACAGGGAGCGAGCAGTACTTC
CASRPRTGSEQYF
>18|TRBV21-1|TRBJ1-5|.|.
TGTGCCAGCAGCAAATTTAAGGGGTTAAGTGGTAGCAATCAGCCCCAGCATTTT
CASSKFKGLSGSNQPQHF
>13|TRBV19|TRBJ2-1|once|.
TGTGCCAGTAGGGTCTCCGGGGACAATGAGCAGTTCTTC
CASRVSGDNEQFF
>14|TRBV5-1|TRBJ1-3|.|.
TGCGCCAGTCAACAGGGCCTCGGTGGAAACACCATATATTTT
CASQQGLGGNTIYF
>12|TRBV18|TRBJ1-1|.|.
TGTGCCAGCTCACCACAGGGGATCGGGGCTTTCTTT
CASSPQGIGAFF
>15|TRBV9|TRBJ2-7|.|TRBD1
TGTGCCAGCAGCGTAGGGGGACAGGGGACCTACGAGCAGTACTTC
CASSVGGQGTYEQYF
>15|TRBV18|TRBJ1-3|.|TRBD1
TGTGCCAGCTCACCCAGGGACAGCTCTGGAAACACCATATATTTT
CASSPRDSSGNTIYF
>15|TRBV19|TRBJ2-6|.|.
TGTGCCACCTCCTCGCAGGCCTCTGGGGCCAACGTCCTGACTTTC
CATSSQASGANVLTF
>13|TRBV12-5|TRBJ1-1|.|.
TGTGCTAGTGGTTGGGCAAATGGGCCCGAAGCTTTCTTT
CASGWANGPEAFF
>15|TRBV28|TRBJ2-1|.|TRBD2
TGTGCCAGCAGTTATTCAAGCGGGAGTATTAGTGAGCAGTTCTTC
CASSYSSGSISEQFF
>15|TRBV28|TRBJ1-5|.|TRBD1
TGTGCCAGCAGTTACCGGGACAGGGGTAATCAGCCCCAGCATTTT
CASSYRDRGNQPQHF
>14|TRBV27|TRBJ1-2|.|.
TGTGCCAGCAAACCAACGACAAGTTCGGAAGGCTACACCTTC
CASKPTTSSEGYTF
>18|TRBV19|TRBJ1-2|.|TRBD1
TGTGCCAGTAGTATAGATCGAGGGACAGGGAACGCTAACTATGGCTACACCTTC
CASSIDRGTGNANYGYTF
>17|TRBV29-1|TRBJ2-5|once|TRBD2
TGCAGCGTTGGGGGACTAGCGGGAGAGGGGGCCCAAGAGACCCAGTACTTC
CSVGGLAGEGAQETQYF
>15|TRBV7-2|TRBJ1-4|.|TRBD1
TGTGCCAGCAGCCCCTTTGGGACAGGCCCTGAAAAACTGTTTTTT
CASSPFGTGPEKLFF
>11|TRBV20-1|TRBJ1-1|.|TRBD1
TGCAGTGCTCGGACAGGGGCTGAAGCTTTCTTT
CSARTGAEAFF
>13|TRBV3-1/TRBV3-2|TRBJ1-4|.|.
TGTGCCAGCAGCGAGAGGACACCCGAAAAACTGTTTTTT
CASSERTPEKLFF
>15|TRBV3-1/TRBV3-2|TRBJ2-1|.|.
TGTGCCAGCAGGGCAGGGGGGACACCCTTCAATGAGCAGTTCTTC
CASRAGGTPFNEQFF
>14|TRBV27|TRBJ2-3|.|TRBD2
TGTGCCAGCAGTTCAACCGGACTAGCCCATACGCAGTATTTT
CASSSTGLAHTQYF
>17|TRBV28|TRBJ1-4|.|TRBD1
TGTGCCAGCAGTCCGCAGACAGGGGGTGGCACTAATGAAAAACTGTTTTTT
CASSPQTGGGTNEKLFF
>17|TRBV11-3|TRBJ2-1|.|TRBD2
TGTGCCAGCAGCCCGGTCCGAAGCGGGAGAAGCTACAATGAGCAGTTCTTC
CASSPVRSGRSYNEQFF
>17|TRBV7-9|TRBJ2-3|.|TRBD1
TGTGCCAGCAGCGGCCTAACTTGGACAGGGGACACAGATACGCAGTATTTT
CASSGLTWTGDTDTQYF
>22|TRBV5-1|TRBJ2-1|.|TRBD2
TGCGCCAGCAGCTTTTCATTGGGGAAAGGACTAGCGGGATATGACTCCTACAATGAGCAGTTCTTC
CASSFSLGKGLAGYDSYNEQFF
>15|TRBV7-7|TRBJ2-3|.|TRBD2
TGTGCTAGCAGCCCCAGCTCCGGACTAGGAGATACGCAGTATTTT
CASSPSSGLGDTQYF
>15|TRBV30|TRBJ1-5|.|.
TGTGCCTGGAGTACCCAACGGGGGGGCAATCAGCCCCAGCATTTT
CAWSTQRGGNQPQHF
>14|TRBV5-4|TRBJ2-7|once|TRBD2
TGTGCCAGCAGGGGGGGAGGGGCCTCCTACGAGCAGTACTTC
CASRGGGASYEQYF
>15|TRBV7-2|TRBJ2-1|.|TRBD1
TGTGCCAGCAGCTTAGGAGAGACAGGGCAGAATGAGCAGTTCTTC
CASSLGETGQNEQFF
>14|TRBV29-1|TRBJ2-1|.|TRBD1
TGCAGCGTTGAAGTGACAGGGGCAAACAATGAGCAGTTCTTC
CSVEVTGANNEQFF
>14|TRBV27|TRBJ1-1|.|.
TGTGCCAGCAGCCGGGGACAACCGAACACTGAAGCTTTCTTT
CASSRGQPNTEAFF
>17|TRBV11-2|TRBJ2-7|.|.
TGTGCCAGCAGCTTAGATCATTCCTTGAATAGCCCCTACGAGCAGTACTTC
CASSLDHSLNSPYEQYF
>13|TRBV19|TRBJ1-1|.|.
TGTGCCAGTTCAAACCTGCGTGTGTTCGAAGCTTTCTTT
CASSNLRVFEAFF
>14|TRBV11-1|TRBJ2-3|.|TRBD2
TGTGCCAGCCGCTTAACGGGGGGAGGAGATACGCAGTATTTT
CASRLTGGGDTQYF
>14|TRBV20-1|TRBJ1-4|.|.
TGCAGTGCTAGTTCGGACGGAGGGAATGAAAAACTGTTTTTT
CSASSDGGNEKLFF
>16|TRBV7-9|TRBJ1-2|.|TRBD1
TGTGCCAGCAGCCTCGGTTCAGGGGGCCTAAACTATGGCTACACCTTC
CASSLGSGGLNYGYTF
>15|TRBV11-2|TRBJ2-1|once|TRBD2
TGTGCCAGCAGCCTGCCGGGACTAGGGAACAATGAGCAGTTCTTC
CASSLPGLGNNEQFF
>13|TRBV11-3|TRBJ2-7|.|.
TGTGCCAGCAGCAAATTTACTAGTTCCGAGCAGTACTTC
CASSKFTSSEQYF
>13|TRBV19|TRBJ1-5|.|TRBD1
TGTGCCAGTACCGGGCAGGGGGATCAGCCCCAGCATTTT
CASTGQGDQPQHF
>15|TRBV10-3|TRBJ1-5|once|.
TGTGCCACCGTGAGAGGGATGGACAGCAATCAGCCCCAGCATTTT
CATVRGMDSNQPQHF
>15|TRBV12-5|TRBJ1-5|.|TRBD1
TGTGCTAGTGGTTCCGGACAGGGTCCCGCTCAGCCCCAGCATTTT
CASGSGQGPAQPQHF
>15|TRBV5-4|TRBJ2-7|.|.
TGTGCCAGCAGCTTGCGGGACAAAGGGGCCTACGAGCAGTACTTC
CASSLRDKGAYEQYF
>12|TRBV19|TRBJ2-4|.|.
TGTGCCAGTACCCCAGGCGGGAACATTCAGTACTTC
CASTPGGNIQYF
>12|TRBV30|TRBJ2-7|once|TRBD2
TGTGCCTGGATTGGGGAGGGCTACGAGCAGTACTTC
CAWIGEGYEQYF
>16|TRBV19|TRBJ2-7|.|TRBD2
TGTGCCAGTAGTATAGGGCTAGCGGCTGCCACCTACGAGCAGTACTTC
CASSIGLAAATYEQYF
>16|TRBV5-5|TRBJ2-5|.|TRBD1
TGTGCCAGCAGCCTAGGGACAGGAGCCTCAAAAGAGACCCAGTACTTC
CASSLGTGASKETQYF
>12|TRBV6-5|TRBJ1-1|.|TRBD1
TGTGCCAGCTTTCTAAAACAGGGGGAAGCTTTCTTT
CASFLKQGEAFF
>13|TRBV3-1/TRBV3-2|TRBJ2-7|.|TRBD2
TGTGCCAGCAGCGGACTAGGATCGCGCGAGCAGTACTTC
CASSGLGSREQYF
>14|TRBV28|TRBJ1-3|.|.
TGTGCCAGCAGTTCCTCACAGGCTGGAAACACCATATATTTT
CASSSSQAGNTIYF
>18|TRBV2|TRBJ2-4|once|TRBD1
TGTGCCAGCAGTGAAGGGTCGGGACAGGGCCTGGCCAAAAACATTCAGTACTTC
CASSEGSGQGLAKNIQYF
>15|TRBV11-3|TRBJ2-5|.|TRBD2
TGTGCCAGCAGCCCAGGACTAGCGGGCCAAGAGACCCAGTACTTC
CASSPGLAGQETQYF
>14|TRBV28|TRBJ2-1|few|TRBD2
TGTGCCAGCAGTTTGGTAGCGGGATTAAATGAGCAGTTCTTC
CASSLVAGLNEQFF